This TCR beta chain emerged from a study of blood T cell repertoires in COVID-19. Followed longitudinally, the Seattle patients had been enrolled during active infection. TCRdb's copy holds only in-frame clones and misses some; the assay was immunoSEQ multiplex PCR. In the table there are 300,000 to 450,000 clones, around 87% of which are singletons. The length of the CDR3 is 16 residues. Trimming took off 6 bases at V and 2 bases at J, with 19 bases between the two ends. Germline CDR1 and CDR2: MNHEY and SMNVEV (reference sequence). The sequenced sample was peripheral blood. This receptor was identified in a woman aged 55-69 years with COVID-19, enrolled during active disease. This chain connects TRBV27 to TRBJ1-1; D gene ambiguous. The CDR3 nucleotides are TGTGCCAGCAGGGCTATGATCGGGAAAGCCAACACTGAAGCTTTCTTT. Translation gives CASRAMIGKANTEAFF.